Sequencing of this TCR beta chain was carried out in a study of monozygotic twins with inflammatory bowel disease (dated by TCRdb to about 2019). For the study in its entirety: The complete study included approximately 30 monozygotic twin pairs: 19 IBD-discordant Danish pairs and nine German pairs, of which four were IBD-concordant and five were IBD-discordant. Each individual had, on average, about 151 000 unique TCRalpha sequences and 181 000 unique TCRbeta sequences available for analysis. The search for disease-associated traits relied mainly on comparing, within discordant pairs, IBD patients with their genetically identical healthy co-twins. Beyond this particular receptor, the publication reports: Background noise and inter-individual variability may have been introduced into the repertoires by the differing immunosuppressive treatments among patients. The analysis was unable to tell different T cell subtypes apart. The results gave no support for a single strong signal or clonotype linked to IBD. Fewer clonotypes were shared with other individuals by IBD patients than by healthy twins, most markedly in patients showing signs of disease activity. Repertoire similarity did not differ between concordant and discordant twins, which could be due to limited statistical power. Measured by the inverse Simpson index, TCRbeta repertoire diversity was lower in IBD patients than in their healthy co-twins.

The library was produced with 5' RACE. Each TCR library was prepared from around 3,200 ng of total RNA. cDNA was synthesized with SMARTScribe reverse transcriptase in eight separate reactions per sample. Unique molecular identifiers containing a 6-nucleotide sample barcode were introduced through template switching during cDNA synthesis. TCRalpha and TCRbeta cDNA was amplified by two nested PCRs of around 16 and 10 cycles, with bead purification after each PCR. Before amplification, cDNA was treated with uracil DNA-glycosylase and purified using the QIAquick PCR purification kit. In the second PCR, Illumina TruSeq-compatible adapters and sample-specific barcodes were added. Library quality and concentration were assessed using TapeStation and Qubit, and approximately 5 ng of each library was pooled. Sequencing of the pooled libraries was done on an Illumina HiSeq2500 single-index Rapid Run using custom sequencing primers and 2 x 100 bp reads. In the paper's pipeline: UMI-based consensus assembly with MiGEC version 1.2.6 was used to correct PCR and sequencing errors. V(D)J alignment, clonotype assembly and CDR3 extraction were performed with MiXCR version 2.1.1. Normalisation of gene usage, clonotype sharing and MAIT/NKT TCR abundance was achieved by analysing the top 1000, 10 000 and 20 000 clonotypes per sample. After downsampling to 27 000 UMIs, diversity was calculated as the inverse Simpson index using the vegan R package. Statistical testing used paired Mann-Whitney U tests on the discordant twin pairs and applied Benjamini-Hochberg correction for multiple testing. Following reprocessing of the reads by TCRdb, the data hold one row per CDR3 protein sequence and no DNA is available. TCRdb, rather than the study authors, made the V and J calls. This sample's clone table shows about 380,000 distinct CDR3 sequences. The ten largest clonotypes hold 2.6% of the sample.

Including cysteine and phenylalanine, the CDR3 has 17 amino acids. No coding sequence is recorded. CDR1 and CDR2, per the germline V gene, are LGHNA and YNFKEQ. From each donor, a roughly 2.5 ml peripheral blood sample was collected into PAXgene tubes and stored at -80 degrees C. Without T cell sorting, total RNA was isolated from whole blood using the PAXgene blood miRNA kit on an automated QIAcube. Peripheral blood from monozygotic twin pairs who were concordant or discordant for inflammatory bowel disease underwent deep TCRalpha and TCRbeta repertoire profiling using unique molecular barcoding. For every twin pair, smoking habits were documented, and each individual was categorised as a current, former or never smoker. In the case of this clonotype: Its antigen remains unidentified.

Sequencing used blood. The clonotype was recovered from a human donor with ulcerative colitis or Crohn's disease, or a healthy co-twin of an affected twin (not recorded which). The chain was built from TRBV4-2 and TRBJ2-1; with no DNA, the TCRdb D assignment of TRBD2 cannot be verified. For the CDR3, the sequence is CASSQEGTGTSYNEQFF.